This paragraph reports one T cell receptor beta chain. Germline CDR1 reads SEHNR; CDR2 reads FQNEAQ (reference sequence). J was trimmed by 3 bases and V by 5 bases; bases with no gene match: 10. This CDR3 is 17 amino acids long. The data derive from a study of identical twins. Via MiXCR, TCRdb re-called the 5' RACE reads, giving one row per CDR3 protein. The table records 250,000 or so distinct CDR3 sequences, approximately 6.8% of them present only once. The sample was also linked to a second study, of yellow fever vaccine responses in identical twins.

Material: CD8+ T cells sorted from blood. The chain joins TRBV7-9 to TRBJ2-3; 11 bases align to TRBD1. The receptor was derived from a woman under 30 in good health. Written as DNA, the CDR3 is TGTGCCAGCAGCCACAGCGGACAGGGGGCCAGAACAGATACGCAGTATTTT. It codes for CASSHSGQGARTDTQYF.